These 3 T cell receptor beta chains originate from one sample sequenced in a study of vaccination and CD4 T cells after COVID-19. An Oncomine TCR Beta short-read assay was used to sequence the DNA from cultured CD4+ T cells. The genomic DNA was obtained from cultured CD4+ T cells by extraction with the QIAamp micro DNA kit. TCRdb fed the PCR reads into MiXCR, producing one record per CDR3 protein. The sample holds around 8,000 distinct CDR3 sequences, 32% seen once. Treatment denoted: roughly 10-day PBMC culture with coronavirus spike peptide pools or control peptides (ViraFEST assay). The unexposed donor gave CD4+ T cells before the COVID-19 pandemic (2011-2018). Antigens for these TCRs are unknown. The sequencing input was CD4+ T cells from blood, cultured in vitro. The source is a human donor in good health.

The rearrangement joins TRBV6-5 to TRBJ2-7; D not certain. Germline CDR1 reads MNHEY; CDR2 reads SVGAGI. The CDR3 has 13 residues. Trimming took 0 bases from V and 3 from J, leaving 6 bases between them. CDR3 in amino acids: CASSYSIGYEQYF. Here the CDR3 DNA reads TGTGCCAGCAGTTACTCGATCGGCTACGAGCAGTACTTC.

This clonotype is classed as medium-sized. The chain recombines TRBV10-3 with TRBJ1-6; D is ambiguous. The CDR3 is 14 residues long. Germline V CDR1 and CDR2: ENHRY, SYGVKD. The V end was cut by 2 bases, the J end by 9 bases, with 11 bases between. The CDR3 sequence is CAISEAPFRSPLHF. The CDR3 DNA sequence: TGTGCCATCAGTGAGGCCCCGTTCCGTTCACCCCTCCACTTT.

This clonotype was observed a handful of times. The CDR3 loop reads CSARGGGIETQYF. DNA of the CDR3: TGCAGTGCTAGAGGGGGGGGGATAGAGACCCAGTACTTC. The chain links TRBV20-1 to TRBJ2-5; 7 positions match TRBD2. This CDR3 comprises 13 residues. Germline values: CDR1 DFQATT, CDR2 SNEGSKA (reference sequence). V was pared by 1 base and J by 4 bases, with 3 bases of the junction left unmatched.